This T cell receptor (beta chain) comes out of a study of blood T cells in healthy people across ages. Total RNA was extracted at no less than 6 micrograms per sample. As regards this clonotype: Sequence at one end of the junction differs from germline and may be a read error.

A sample-barcoded 5' primer and a J-beta primer mix were used in a second PCR of roughly 7 to 12 cycles. Tagging of each cDNA molecule was performed by a template-switch adaptor with 12 random nucleotides. TCRdb used MiXCR to reprocess the 5' RACE reads, holding one entry per CDR3 protein. The sample shows about 1.5 million distinct CDR3 sequences, approximately 43% of them seen only once. Material: blood. The clonotype comes from a woman under 30 in good health.

The CDR3 DNA reads as TGTGTCAGCCATAAGGGAACTGGGGCCAACGTCCTGACTTTC. It is translated as CVSHKGTGANVLTF. The chain combines TRBV3-1 with TRBJ2-6, with D unresolved. This CDR3 has 14 amino acids. Per germline, CDR1 LGHDT and CDR2 YNNKEL (reference sequence).